The following is a TCR beta chain sequence with its context. Sequencing used immunoSEQ multiplex PCR; TCRdb keeps in-frame clones, though not all of them. Of 50,000 to 65,000 clones in the sample, about 88% were seen once. The germline gives CDR1 SEHNR, CDR2 FQNEAQ (reference sequence). This CDR3 is built from 13 residues. V lost 8 bases, J lost 1 base, and 8 bases lay in between. The data stem from a study of blood T cell repertoires in COVID-19. Specimen: peripheral blood. The source of this sequence is a man between 65 and 80 years old with acute or convalescent COVID-19. The V call is TRBV7-9, the J call TRBJ2-2; no firm D call. The DNA of the CDR3 is TGTGCCAGCGGCCCAGGGAACACCGGGGAGCTGTTTTTT. It encodes CASGPGNTGELFF.